Listed below are T cell receptor beta chains from one sample, sequenced in a study of T cell responses to AZD1222 COVID-19 vaccine. Method: immunoSEQ multiplex PCR; TCRdb's copy keeps in-frame clones and lacks some. The top ten hold approximately 0.52% of the sample, which has around 260,000 clones, roughly 93% seen once. The input for sequencing was peripheral blood, taken on day 0 of AZD1222 vaccination. All receptors derive from an adult in good health. The CDR3 runs from the conserved cysteine through the conserved F or W. D genes are given only for firm matches. The listing skips clone size in some rows; elsewhere it reads once, few, many or a size class.

j_gene | v_gene | len | d_gene | abundance | CDR3aa | CDR3nt
TRBJ1-3 | TRBV5-1 | 15 | TRBD1 | once | CASSLGDRAGNTIYF | TGCGCCAGCAGCTTGGGAGACAGGGCTGGAAACACCATATATTTT
TRBJ1-6 | TRBV7-9 | 15 | - | - | CASSDRAPRNSPLHF | TGTGCCAGCAGCGACCGGGCCCCGAGGAATTCACCCCTCCACTTT
TRBJ1-1 | TRBV5-4 | 15 | - | - | CASSPSWGLNTEAFF | TGTGCCAGCAGCCCCTCGTGGGGTTTGAACACTGAAGCTTTCTTT
TRBJ1-1 | TRBV7-6 | 13 | - | - | CASSPSRGTEAFF | TGTGCCAGCAGCCCCTCTCGGGGGACTGAAGCTTTCTTT
TRBJ2-6 | TRBV6-6 | 18 | TRBD2 | - | CASTRWGPRESGANVLTF | TGTGCCAGCACTCGATGGGGCCCGCGGGAGTCTGGGGCCAACGTCCTGACTTTC
TRBJ2-7 | TRBV18 | 14 | TRBD2 | - | CASSPYGLASEQYF | TGTGCCAGCTCACCATACGGACTAGCAAGCGAGCAGTACTTC
TRBJ2-7 | TRBV11-2 | 15 | TRBD1 | many | CASSSYRGREYEQYF | TGTGCCAGCAGCTCATACAGGGGGCGCGAGTACGAGCAGTACTTC
TRBJ2-5 | TRBV18 | 15 | TRBD2 | - | CASSAGTSGGETQYF | TGTGCCAGCTCGGCCGGGACTAGCGGAGGAGAGACCCAGTACTTC
TRBJ1-2 | TRBV28 | 12 | - | - | CASNEQGGGYTF | TGTGCCAGCAATGAACAGGGTGGAGGCTACACCTTC
TRBJ2-5 | TRBV18 | 11 | - | - | CASSPQETQYF | TGTGCCAGCTCACCTCAAGAGACCCAGTACTTC
TRBJ2-1 | TRBV9 | 12 | - | - | CASSVVGGTLFF | TGTGCCAGCAGCGTAGTGGGCGGTACTTTGTTCTTC
TRBJ2-7 | TRBV4-2 | 15 | - | - | CASSQSYRGGYEQYF | TGTGCCAGCAGCCAATCCTACAGGGGAGGCTACGAGCAGTACTTC
TRBJ2-1 | TRBV27 | 14 | - | - | CASKQGRSYNEQFF | TGTGCCAGTAAACAGGGACGCTCCTACAATGAGCAGTTCTTC
TRBJ1-1 | TRBV6-2/TRBV6-3 | 13 | - | - | CASSWGPGGSTFF | TGTGCCAGCAGTTGGGGACCAGGAGGGTCTACTTTCTTT
TRBJ2-7 | TRBV11-2 | 14 | - | - | CASSLEAISYEQYF | TGTGCCAGCAGCTTAGAAGCGATCAGCTACGAGCAGTACTTC
TRBJ2-7 | TRBV15 | 16 | TRBD2 | - | CATSSPQTSGSYEQYF | TGTGCCACCAGCAGCCCACAAACTAGCGGGAGTTACGAGCAGTACTTC
TRBJ2-6 | TRBV19 | 18 | - | - | CASSIRGSTLSGANVLTF | TGTGCCAGTAGTATTAGGGGCAGTACCCTTTCTGGGGCCAACGTCCTGACTTTC
TRBJ1-2 | TRBV24-1 | 14 | - | - | CATSGDRSNYGYTF | TGTGCCACCAGTGGAGACAGGTCTAACTATGGCTACACCTTC
TRBJ1-3 | TRBV28 | 16 | - | once | CASSLSGQPSGNTIYF | TGTGCCAGCAGTTTATCGGGACAACCCTCTGGAAACACCATATATTTT
TRBJ2-2 | TRBV5-4 | 16 | TRBD1 | - | CASSAHGTGLTGELFF | TGTGCCAGCAGCGCCCACGGGACAGGGCTCACCGGGGAGCTGTTTTTT
TRBJ1-2 | TRBV10-3 | 16 | TRBD1 | - | CAISELGQGPNYGYTF | TGTGCCATCAGTGAGTTGGGACAGGGACCTAACTATGGCTACACCTTC
TRBJ2-7 | TRBV6-5 | 14 | - | once | CATPSRVGSYEQYF | TGTGCCACCCCTAGCAGGGTTGGCTCCTACGAGCAGTACTTC
TRBJ1-2 | TRBV25-1 | 11 | - | - | CASLGGYGYTF | TGTGCCAGCCTGGGGGGGTATGGCTACACCTTC
TRBJ1-2 | TRBV7-9 | 15 | - | - | CASSPRLGANYGYTF | TGTGCCAGCAGCCCAAGATTGGGTGCGAACTATGGCTACACCTTC
TRBJ1-2 | TRBV12-3/TRBV12-4 | 13 | - | once | CASRYGAKRGYTF | TGTGCCAGCAGGTACGGGGCCAAGAGGGGCTACACCTTC
TRBJ1-2 | TRBV10-2 | 15 | TRBD1 | - | CASSELDRASYGYTF | TGCGCCAGCAGTGAGCTGGACAGGGCCAGCTATGGCTACACCTTC
TRBJ2-4 | TRBV4-1 | 18 | TRBD2 | - | CASRRGLAGGSAKNIQYF | TGCGCCAGCAGACGCGGACTAGCGGGGGGATCTGCCAAAAACATTCAGTACTTC
TRBJ2-7 | TRBV18 | 14 | TRBD1 | - | CASSPQGATYEQYF | TGTGCCAGCTCACCACAGGGGGCCACCTACGAGCAGTACTTC
TRBJ2-1 | TRBV19 | 17 | TRBD2 | - | CASRGTSGRSRYNEQFF | TGTGCCAGCCGCGGGACTAGCGGGAGGAGTCGCTACAATGAGCAGTTCTTC
TRBJ1-1 | TRBV12-3/TRBV12-4 | 12 | - | - | CASSFAYTEAFF | TGTGCCAGCAGTTTCGCATACACTGAAGCTTTCTTT
TRBJ2-7 | TRBV4-2 | 14 | - | - | CASSQGLQSYEQYF | TGTGCCAGCAGCCAAGGTCTACAGAGCTACGAGCAGTACTTC